Following are 10 T cell receptor beta chains from one sample sequenced in a study of blood T cells in healthy people across ages. Through a sample-barcoded 5' primer and a J-beta primer mix, a second PCR was run for about 6 to 12 cycles. TCRdb analysed the 5' RACE reads with MiXCR anew, one entry per CDR3 protein. This sample has 1.5 million or so distinct CDR3 sequences; under 55% occur once, and the top ten carry around 4%. The source material was blood. These receptors were taken from a woman aged 18 to 35 in good health.

The chain couples TRBV20-1 to TRBJ2-1; 7 bases map to TRBD1. The germline V gene encodes CDR1 DFQATT and CDR2 SNEGSKA (reference sequence). There are 15 residues in the CDR3. The V and J ends lost 5 bases and 2 bases, in that order; junction bases with no gene match: 9. The CDR3 spells CSALDLDRTYNEQFF. The CDR3, as DNA: TGCAGTGCTCTAGATTTGGACAGGACCTACAATGAGCAGTTCTTC.

This clonotype has just a few counts. The V call is TRBV20-1, the J call TRBJ2-7; 8 nucleotides align to TRBD1. V lost 2 bases and J lost 3; bases outside the gene matches: 9. The germline V gene encodes CDR1 DFQATT and CDR2 SNEGSKA (reference sequence). The CDR3 totals 15 residues. CDR3 nucleotides: TGCAGTGCTAGAAAACATGACAGGGGATACTACGAGCAGTACTTC. Its protein is CSARKHDRGYYEQYF.

This clonotype was counted a few times. For the CDR3, the DNA is TGTGCCAGCAGCTTCCAGACTAGCGGGGTGGGTGAGACCCAGTACTTC. The encoded protein is CASSFQTSGVGETQYF. This chain connects TRBV7-6 to TRBJ2-5, with 11 bases fitting TRBD2. Germline CDR1 reads SGHVS; CDR2 reads FNYEAQ. The CDR3 runs 16 residues. Germline trimming cut 3 bases from V and 5 bases from J; bases unmatched to any gene: 8.

This chain uses TRBV20-1 with TRBJ2-3; TRBD2 agrees at 9 bases. The CDR3 totals 17 residues. Per germline, CDR1 DFQATT and CDR2 SNEGSKA (reference sequence). Trimming took 0 bases from V and 3 from J; bases not matched to a gene: 10. The CDR3 sequence: CSARDLASGKGTDTQYF. DNA of the CDR3: TGCAGTGCTAGAGATTTAGCTAGCGGGAAGGGTACAGATACGCAGTATTTT.

The genes are TRBV6-6 and TRBJ2-7, with D unresolved. CDR1 and CDR2 (germline): MNHNY, SVGAGI (reference sequence). V was cut by 2 bases and J by 6 bases, with 14 bases left in between. The CDR3 contains 14 residues. The CDR3 region has the DNA TGTGCCAGCAGTTACGTAGCAGGTCCTCTCGAGCAGTACTTC. It is translated as CASSYVAGPLEQYF.

This clonotype was seen a few times. This chain joins TRBV6-2 or TRBV6-3 and TRBJ2-7, with D perhaps TRBD1 or TRBD2 (5 bases each). V lost 0 bases, J lost 1 base, and 10 bases lay in between. The CDR3 contains 15 residues. Looked up from germline, CDR1 is MNHEY and CDR2 is SVGEGT. CDR3 DNA sequence: TGTGCCAGCAGTTACTCCGGCAGGGAGTCCTACGAGCAGTACTTC. Translation gives CASSYSGRESYEQYF.

Concerning this clonotype: One junction end does not reproduce the germline sequence, and a read error may be involved. The rearrangement uses TRBV2 and TRBJ1-2; D gene uncertain. CDR1 is SNHLY, CDR2 FYNNEI, per germline. The CDR3 contains 15 residues. In nucleotides, the CDR3 is TGTACCAGCAGTGAAAATCGTTCGGACCGCAGGGGCTACACCTTC. It yields the protein CTSSENRSDRRGYTF. The full variable domain, completed using reference TRBV2 and TRBJ1-2, is EPEVTQTPSHQVTQMGQEVILRCVPISNHLYFYWYRQILGQKVEFLVSFYNNEISEKSEIFDDQFSVERPDGSNFTLKIRSTKLEDSAMYFCTSSENRSDRRGYTFGSGTRLTVV.

The V call is TRBV29-1, the J call TRBJ1-2; D uncertain. The CDR3 is 15 amino acids. Germline CDR1 reads SQVTM; CDR2 reads ANQGSEA. Trimming took 6 bases from V and 1 from J, leaving 18 bases between them. The CDR3 loop reads CSVGLRTALNYGYTF. CDR3 sequence (DNA): TGCAGCGTAGGTCTCCGCACCGCCCTTAACTATGGCTACACCTTC. Full variable domain (missing parts from reference TRBV29-1 and TRBJ1-2): SAVISQKPSRDICQRGTSLTIQCQVDSQVTMMFWYRQQPGQSLTLIATANQGSEATYESGFVIDKFPISRPNLTFSTLTVSNMSPEDSSIYLCSVGLRTALNYGYTFGSGTRLTVV.

The genes are TRBV5-1 and TRBJ2-7; D is uncertain. The CDR3 sequence is 17 residues long. Germline-derived CDR1 and CDR2 are SGHRS and YFSETQ. Trimming took off 4 bases at V and 0 bases at J, with 20 bases between the two ends. CDR3 loop: CASSKNPNQWGSYEQYF. DNA for the CDR3: TGCGCCAGCAGCAAAAACCCCAATCAGTGGGGCTCCTACGAGCAGTACTTC.

The chain employs TRBV11-2 and TRBJ1-5; D unresolved. The CDR3 is made up of 10 amino acids. Deletions cut 5 bases from V and 9 bases from J, with 5 bases between. Germline V gene sequence: CDR1 SGHAT, CDR2 FQNNGV. The CDR3: CASSGRPQHF. The CDR3 DNA reads as TGTGCCAGCAGCGGGAGGCCCCAGCATTTT. The full variable domain, completed using reference TRBV11-2 and TRBJ1-5, is EAGVAQSPRYKIIEKRQSVAFWCNPISGHATLYWYQQILGQGPKLLIQFQNNGVVDDSQLPKDRFSAERLKGVDSTLKIQPAKLEDSAVYLCASSGRPQHFGDGTRLSIL.